This T cell receptor (beta chain) was sequenced in a study of T cell changes during pregnancy in multiple sclerosis. Assay: immunoSEQ multiplex PCR; the TCRdb copy retains only in-frame clones and omits some. The sample has some 90,000 clones; roughly 89% are singletons. Sequencing used peripheral blood, obtained after pregnancy. The TCR sequence derives from a female donor in good health, enrolled as a control in a pregnancy study.

Here the CDR3 DNA reads TGTGCCAGCAGCGGAGAACAGGGACGAGGCTACACCTTC. It translates to CASSGEQGRGYTF. The chain has TRBV2 and TRBJ1-2; D is perhaps TRBD1 (6 bases). CDR1 is SNHLY and CDR2 is FYNNEI in the germline V gene. The ends were cut back, 6 bases at V and 8 bases at J, with 16 bases in the middle. CDR3 size: 13 residues.